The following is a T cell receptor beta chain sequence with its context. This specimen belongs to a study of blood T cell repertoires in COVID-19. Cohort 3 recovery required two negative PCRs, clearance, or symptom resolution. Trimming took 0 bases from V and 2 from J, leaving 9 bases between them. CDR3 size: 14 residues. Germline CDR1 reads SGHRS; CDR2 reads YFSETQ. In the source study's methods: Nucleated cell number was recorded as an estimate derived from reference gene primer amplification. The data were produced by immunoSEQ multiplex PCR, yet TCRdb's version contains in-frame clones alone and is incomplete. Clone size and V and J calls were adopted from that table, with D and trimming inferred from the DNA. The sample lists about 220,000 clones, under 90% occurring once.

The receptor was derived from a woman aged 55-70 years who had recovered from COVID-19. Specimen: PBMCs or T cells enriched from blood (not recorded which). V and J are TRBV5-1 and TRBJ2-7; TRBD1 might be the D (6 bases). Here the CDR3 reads CASSLVAGAYEQYF. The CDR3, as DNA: TGCGCCAGCAGCTTGGTAGCAGGGGCCTACGAGCAGTACTTC. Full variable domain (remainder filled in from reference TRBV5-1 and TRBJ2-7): KAGVTQTPRYLIKTRGQQVTLSCSPISGHRSVSWYQQTPGQGLQFLFEYFSETQRNKGNFPGRFSGRQFSNSRSEMNVSTLELGDSALYLCASSLVAGAYEQYFGPGTRLTVT.